This note documents a single T cell receptor beta chain sequence. This clonotype was observed many times. No antigen is known for it. The record has no base qualities; no much larger clone is one base away. The data are from a study of CD8+CD57+ T cells in acquired aplastic anemia (dated by TCRdb to 2016 to 2019). For context, the study as a whole: Extracted DNA from sorted CD4+ and CD8+ cells averaged about 3 ug, ranging from roughly 0.17 to 30 ug. The study at large found these results: Around 30 CD8+ CDR3 sequences were found in both patients and controls but appeared to be highly expressed in patients and within the immunodominant clones of the patients. CD8+ Simpson's diversity did not differ significantly between patients and healthy controls (P=0.060).

The study deep-sequenced TCR repertoires of sorted CD4+ and CD8+ blood T cells from severe aplastic anemia patients and healthy subjects. Ficoll-Paque density gradient centrifugation was used to isolate peripheral blood mononuclear cells. Before DNA extraction, CD4+ and CD8+ T cells were sorted by FACS or by magnetic beads. TCR beta VDJ combination and CDR3 sequence profiling used genomic DNA as the template. An Illumina HiSeq 2000 was the platform used for TCR repertoire sequencing. As for how the authors treated the data: TRBV/TRBJ rearrangement plots, CDR3 size and DJ length profiles, and Simpson's diversity index were used to assess repertoires. The most abundant DNA sequence in the deep sequencing data was taken as the immunodominant clone. CDR3 amino acid sequences were checked for sharing across subjects and were also compared against the VDJdb database and published repertoires. The public reads were reprocessed in TCRdb via fastp at Q25 and MiXCR, keeping in-frame beta chains. Every distinct CDR3 protein forms one entry, paired with its most common genes and DNA. These V and J calls originate from TCRdb's pipeline instead of the authors' own analysis. The sample profile shows 300,000 or so distinct CDR3 sequences; roughly three fifths of them were found once. The top ten clones comprise approximately 8.2% of the sample.

From cysteine to phenylalanine, the CDR3 is 12 amino acids long. Here the CDR3 DNA is all that survives: 36 bases in frame from base 1. As encoded in the germline V gene, CDR1 is SQVTM while CDR2 is ANQGSEA. V was cut back by 7 bases and J by 4 bases, leaving a gap of 11 bases between them. In this chain, TRBV29-1 is recombined with TRBJ2-1, with the D gene uncertain. This TCR came from a human donor with severe aplastic anemia or a healthy control (not recorded which). Material for sequencing was sorted CD4+, CD8+, or CD8+CD57+ T cells (not recorded which) from PBMCs. The CDR3 sequence is CSAVTPYNEQFF. The nucleotide sequence reads TGCAGCGCCGTGACCCCTTACAATGAGCAGTTCTTC.